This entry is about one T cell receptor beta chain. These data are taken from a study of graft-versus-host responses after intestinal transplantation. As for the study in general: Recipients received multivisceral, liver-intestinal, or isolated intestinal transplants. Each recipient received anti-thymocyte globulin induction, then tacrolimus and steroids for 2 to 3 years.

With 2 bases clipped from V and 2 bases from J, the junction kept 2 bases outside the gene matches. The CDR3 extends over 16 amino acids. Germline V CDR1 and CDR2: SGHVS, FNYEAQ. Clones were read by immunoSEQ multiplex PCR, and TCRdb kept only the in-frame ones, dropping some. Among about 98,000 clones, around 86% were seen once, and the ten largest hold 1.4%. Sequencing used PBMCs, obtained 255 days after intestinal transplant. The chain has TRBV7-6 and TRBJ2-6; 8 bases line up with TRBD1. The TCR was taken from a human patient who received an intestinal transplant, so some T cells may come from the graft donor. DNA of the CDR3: TGTGCCAGCAGCTTATCAGGGGGCGCTGGGGCCAACGTCCTGACTTTC. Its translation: CASSLSGGAGANVLTF. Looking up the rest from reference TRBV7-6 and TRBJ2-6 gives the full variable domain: GAGVSQSPRYKVTKRGQDVALRCDPISGHVSLYWYRQALGQGPEFLTYFNYEAQQDKSGLPNDRFSAERPEGSISTLTIQRTEQRDSAMYRCASSLSGGAGANVLTFGAGSRLTVL.